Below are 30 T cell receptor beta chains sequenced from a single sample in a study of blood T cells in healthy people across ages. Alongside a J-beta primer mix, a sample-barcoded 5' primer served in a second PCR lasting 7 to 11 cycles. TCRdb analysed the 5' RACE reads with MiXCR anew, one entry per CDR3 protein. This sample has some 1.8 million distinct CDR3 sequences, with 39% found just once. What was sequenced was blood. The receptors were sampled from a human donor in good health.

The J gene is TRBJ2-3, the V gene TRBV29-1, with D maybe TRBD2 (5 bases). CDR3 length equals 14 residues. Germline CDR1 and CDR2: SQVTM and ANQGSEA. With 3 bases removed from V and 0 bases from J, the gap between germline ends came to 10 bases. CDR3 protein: CSVEAEASTDTQYF. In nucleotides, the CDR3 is TGCAGCGTTGAGGCGGAGGCTAGCACAGATACGCAGTATTTT.

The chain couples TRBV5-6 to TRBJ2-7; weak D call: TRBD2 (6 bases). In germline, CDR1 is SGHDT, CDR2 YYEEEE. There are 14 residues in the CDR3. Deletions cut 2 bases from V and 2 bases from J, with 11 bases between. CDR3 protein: CASSLGGAAYEQYV. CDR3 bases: TGTGCCAGCAGCTTAGGAGGGGCAGCCTACGAGCAGTACGTC.

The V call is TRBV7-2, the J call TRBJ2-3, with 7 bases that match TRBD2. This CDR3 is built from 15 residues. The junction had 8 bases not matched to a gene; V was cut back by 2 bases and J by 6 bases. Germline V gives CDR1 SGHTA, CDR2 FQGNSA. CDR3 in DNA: TGTGCCAGCAGCTTACCAGCGGGGACGGTGGATACGCAGTATTTT. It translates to CASSLPAGTVDTQYF.

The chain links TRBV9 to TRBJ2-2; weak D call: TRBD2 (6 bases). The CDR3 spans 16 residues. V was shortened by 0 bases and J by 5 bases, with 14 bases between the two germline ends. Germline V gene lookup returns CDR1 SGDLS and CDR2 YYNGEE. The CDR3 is CASSVVGGTDTGELFF. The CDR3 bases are TGTGCCAGCAGCGTAGTTGGGGGGACTGATACCGGGGAGCTGTTTTTT. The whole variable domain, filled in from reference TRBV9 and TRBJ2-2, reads DSGVTQTPKHLITATGQRVTLRCSPRSGDLSVYWYQQSLDQGLQFLIQYYNGEERAKGNILERFSAQQFPDLHSELNLSSLELGDSALYFCASSVVGGTDTGELFFGEGSRLTVL.

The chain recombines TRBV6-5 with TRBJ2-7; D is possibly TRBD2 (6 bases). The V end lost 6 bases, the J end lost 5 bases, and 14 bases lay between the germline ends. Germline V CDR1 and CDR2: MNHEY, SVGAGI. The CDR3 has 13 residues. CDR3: CASRPPGLHEQYF. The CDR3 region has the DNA TGTGCCAGCAGACCCCCGGGACTTCACGAGCAGTACTTC.

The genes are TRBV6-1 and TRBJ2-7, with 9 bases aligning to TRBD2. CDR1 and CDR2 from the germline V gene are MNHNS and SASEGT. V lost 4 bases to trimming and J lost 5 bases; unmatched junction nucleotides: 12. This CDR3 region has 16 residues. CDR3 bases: TGTGCCAGCAGTGGGACGAGCGGGAGGCCTAGTGACGAGCAGTACTTC. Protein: CASSGTSGRPSDEQYF.

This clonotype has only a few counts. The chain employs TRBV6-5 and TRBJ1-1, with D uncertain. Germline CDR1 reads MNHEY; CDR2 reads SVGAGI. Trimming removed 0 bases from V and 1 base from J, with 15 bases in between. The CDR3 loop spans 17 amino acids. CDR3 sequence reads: CASSYSRFSYENTEAFF. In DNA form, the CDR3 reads TGTGCCAGCAGTTACTCGAGATTCAGTTACGAGAACACTGAAGCTTTCTTT.

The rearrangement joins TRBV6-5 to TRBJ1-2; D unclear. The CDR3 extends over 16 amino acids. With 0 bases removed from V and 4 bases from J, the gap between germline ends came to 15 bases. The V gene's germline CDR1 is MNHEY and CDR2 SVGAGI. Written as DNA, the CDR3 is TGTGCCAGCAGTTACTCAAGTCCCGGACTAAGCTATGGCTACACCTTC. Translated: CASSYSSPGLSYGYTF.

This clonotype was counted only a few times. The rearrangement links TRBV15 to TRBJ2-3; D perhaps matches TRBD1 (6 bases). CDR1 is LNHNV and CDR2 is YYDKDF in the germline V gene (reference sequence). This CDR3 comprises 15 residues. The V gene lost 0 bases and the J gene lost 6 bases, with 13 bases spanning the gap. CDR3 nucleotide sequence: TGTGCCACCAGCAGAGACCCTCAGGGGCACGATACGCAGTATTTT. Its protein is CATSRDPQGHDTQYF.

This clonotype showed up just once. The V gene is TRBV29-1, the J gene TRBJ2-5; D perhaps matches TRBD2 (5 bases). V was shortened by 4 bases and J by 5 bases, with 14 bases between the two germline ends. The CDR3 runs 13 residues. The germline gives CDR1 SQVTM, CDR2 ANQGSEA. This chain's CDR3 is CSVAGLMLETQYF. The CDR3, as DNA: TGCAGCGTTGCCGGACTTATGTTGGAGACCCAGTACTTC.

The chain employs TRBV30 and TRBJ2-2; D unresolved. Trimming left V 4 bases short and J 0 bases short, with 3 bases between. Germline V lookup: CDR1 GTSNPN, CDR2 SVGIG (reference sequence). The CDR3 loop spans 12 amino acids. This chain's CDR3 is CAWNANTGELFF. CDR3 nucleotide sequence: TGTGCCTGGAATGCGAACACCGGGGAGCTGTTTTTT. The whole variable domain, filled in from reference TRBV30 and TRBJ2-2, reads SQTIHQWPATLVQPVGSPLSLECTVEGTSNPNLYWYRQAAGRGLQLLFYSVGIGQISSEVPQNLSASRPQDRQFILSSKKLLLSDSGFYLCAWNANTGELFFGEGSRLTVL.

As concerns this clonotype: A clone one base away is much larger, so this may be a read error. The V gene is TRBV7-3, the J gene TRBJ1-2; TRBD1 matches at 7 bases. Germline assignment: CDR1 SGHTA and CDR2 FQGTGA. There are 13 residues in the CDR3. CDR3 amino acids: CTSSPGQFYGYTF. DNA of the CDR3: TGTACCAGCAGCCCGGGACAGTTCTATGGCTACACCTTC.

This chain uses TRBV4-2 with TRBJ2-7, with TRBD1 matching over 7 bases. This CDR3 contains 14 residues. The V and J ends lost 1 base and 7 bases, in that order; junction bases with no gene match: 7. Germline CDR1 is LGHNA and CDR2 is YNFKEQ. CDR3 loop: CASSQGDRFNEQYF. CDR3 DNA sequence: TGTGCCAGCAGCCAAGGGGACAGATTTAATGAGCAGTACTTC.

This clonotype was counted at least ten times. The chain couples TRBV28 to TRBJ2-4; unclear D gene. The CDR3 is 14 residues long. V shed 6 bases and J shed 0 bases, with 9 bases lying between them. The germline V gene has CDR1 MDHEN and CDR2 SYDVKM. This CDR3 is CASRQPVAKNIQYF. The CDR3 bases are TGTGCCAGCAGGCAACCTGTAGCCAAAAACATTCAGTACTTC.

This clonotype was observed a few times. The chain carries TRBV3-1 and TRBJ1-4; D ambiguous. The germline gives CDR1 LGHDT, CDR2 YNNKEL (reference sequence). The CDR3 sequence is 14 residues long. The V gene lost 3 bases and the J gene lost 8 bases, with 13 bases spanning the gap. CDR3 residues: CASSQSQDAEKLFF. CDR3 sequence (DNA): TGTGCCAGCAGCCAGAGTCAGGACGCCGAAAAACTGTTTTTT.

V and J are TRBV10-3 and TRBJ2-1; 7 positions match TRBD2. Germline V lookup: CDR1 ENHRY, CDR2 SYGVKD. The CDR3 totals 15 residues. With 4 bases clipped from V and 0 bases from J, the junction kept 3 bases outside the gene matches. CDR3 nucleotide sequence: TGTGCCATCAGTGGACAGCGGGGCTCCTACAATGAGCAGTTCTTC. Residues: CAISGQRGSYNEQFF.

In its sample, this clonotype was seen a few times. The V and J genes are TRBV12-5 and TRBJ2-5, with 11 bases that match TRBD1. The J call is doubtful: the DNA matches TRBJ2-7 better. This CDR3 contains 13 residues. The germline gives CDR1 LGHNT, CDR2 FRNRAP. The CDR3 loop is CASGWDRGFEQYF. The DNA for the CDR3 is TGTGCTAGTGGTTGGGACAGGGGGTTCGAGCAGTACTTC.

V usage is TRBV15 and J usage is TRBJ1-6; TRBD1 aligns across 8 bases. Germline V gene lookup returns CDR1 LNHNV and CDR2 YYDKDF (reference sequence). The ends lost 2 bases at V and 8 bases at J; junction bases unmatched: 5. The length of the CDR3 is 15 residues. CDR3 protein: CATSRIGQGDSPLHF. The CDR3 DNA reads TGTGCCACCAGCAGAATCGGACAGGGAGATTCACCCCTCCACTTT.

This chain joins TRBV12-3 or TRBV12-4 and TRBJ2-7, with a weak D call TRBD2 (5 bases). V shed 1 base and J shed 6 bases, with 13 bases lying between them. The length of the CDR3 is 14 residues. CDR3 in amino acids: CASSLGAVRVEQYF. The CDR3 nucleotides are TGTGCCAGCAGTTTAGGGGCAGTGAGGGTCGAGCAGTACTTC.

The CDR3 DNA follows: TGTGCCAGCAGCCCCTCCCAAACACTAGCTACCTATGAGCAGTTCTTC. This translates into CASSPSQTLATYEQFF. This rearrangement joins TRBV3-1 to TRBJ2-1; D is perhaps TRBD2 (6 bases). Per germline, CDR1 LGHDT and CDR2 YNNKEL (reference sequence). CDR3 length: 16 amino acids. V lost 4 bases and J lost 8, with 21 bases in between.

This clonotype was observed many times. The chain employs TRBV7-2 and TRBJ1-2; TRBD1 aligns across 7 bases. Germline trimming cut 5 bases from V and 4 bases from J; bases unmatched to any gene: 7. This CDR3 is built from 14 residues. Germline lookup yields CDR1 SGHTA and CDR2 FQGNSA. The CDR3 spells CASSPRQGLYGYTF. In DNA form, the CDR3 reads TGTGCCAGCAGCCCGAGACAGGGCCTCTATGGCTACACCTTC.

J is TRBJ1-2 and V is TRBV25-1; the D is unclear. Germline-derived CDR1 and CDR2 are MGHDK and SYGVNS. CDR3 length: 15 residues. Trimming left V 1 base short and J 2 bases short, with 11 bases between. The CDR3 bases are TGTGCCAGCAGTGAATGGGCGGACGGCAACTATGGCTACACCTTC. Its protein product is CASSEWADGNYGYTF.

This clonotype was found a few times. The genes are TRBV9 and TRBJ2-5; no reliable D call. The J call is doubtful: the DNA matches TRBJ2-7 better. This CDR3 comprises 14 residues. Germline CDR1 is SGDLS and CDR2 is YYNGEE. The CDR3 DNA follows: TGTGCCAGCAGCGTAGCACCCTCAACAGACGAGCAGTACTTC. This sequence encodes CASSVAPSTDEQYF.

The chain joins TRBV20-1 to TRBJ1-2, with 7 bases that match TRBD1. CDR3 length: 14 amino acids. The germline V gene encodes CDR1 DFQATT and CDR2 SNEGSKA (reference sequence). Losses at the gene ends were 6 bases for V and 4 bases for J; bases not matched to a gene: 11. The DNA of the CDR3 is TGCAGTGCCAGCCATACAGGGGCTGGCTATGGCTACACCTTC. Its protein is CSASHTGAGYGYTF.

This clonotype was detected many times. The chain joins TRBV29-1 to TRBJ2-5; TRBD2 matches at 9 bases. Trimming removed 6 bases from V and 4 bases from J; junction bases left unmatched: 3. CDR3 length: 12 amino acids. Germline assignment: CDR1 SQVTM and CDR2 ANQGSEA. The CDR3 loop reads CSVKLAGETQYF. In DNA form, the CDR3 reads TGCAGCGTAAAACTAGCGGGAGAGACCCAGTACTTC. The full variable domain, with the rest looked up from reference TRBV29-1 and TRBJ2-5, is SAVISQKPSRDICQRGTSLTIQCQVDSQVTMMFWYRQQPGQSLTLIATANQGSEATYESGFVIDKFPISRPNLTFSTLTVSNMSPEDSSIYLCSVKLAGETQYFGPGTRLLVL.

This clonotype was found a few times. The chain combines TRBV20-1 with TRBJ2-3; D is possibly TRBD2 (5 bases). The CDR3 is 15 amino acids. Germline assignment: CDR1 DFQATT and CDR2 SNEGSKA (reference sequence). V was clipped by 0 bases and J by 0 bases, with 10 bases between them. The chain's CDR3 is CSARERVASTDTQYF. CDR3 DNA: TGCAGTGCTAGAGAGAGGGTAGCTAGCACAGATACGCAGTATTTT.

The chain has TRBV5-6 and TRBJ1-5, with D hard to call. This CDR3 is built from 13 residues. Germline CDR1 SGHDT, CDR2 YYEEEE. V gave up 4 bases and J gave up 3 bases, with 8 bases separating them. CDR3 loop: CASSRNPNQPQHF. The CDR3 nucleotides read TGTGCCAGCAGCCGAAACCCCAATCAGCCCCAGCATTTT.

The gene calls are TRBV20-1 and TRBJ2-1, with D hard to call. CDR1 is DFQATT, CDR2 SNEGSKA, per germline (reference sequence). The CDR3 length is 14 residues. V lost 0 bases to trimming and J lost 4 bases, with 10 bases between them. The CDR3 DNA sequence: TGCAGTGCTAGAGATTTCCTAGAATACAATGAGCAGTTCTTC. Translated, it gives CSARDFLEYNEQFF.

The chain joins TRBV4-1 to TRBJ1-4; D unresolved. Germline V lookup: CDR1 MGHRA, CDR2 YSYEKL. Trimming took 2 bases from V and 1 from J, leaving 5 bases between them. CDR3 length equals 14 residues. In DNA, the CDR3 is TGCGCCAGCAGCCAAAAGGAAACTAATGAAAAACTGTTTTTT. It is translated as CASSQKETNEKLFF.

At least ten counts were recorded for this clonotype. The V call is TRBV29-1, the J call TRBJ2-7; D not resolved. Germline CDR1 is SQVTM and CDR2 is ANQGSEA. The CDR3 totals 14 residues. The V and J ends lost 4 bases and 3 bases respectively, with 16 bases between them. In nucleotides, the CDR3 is TGCAGCGTTGGTATCCCCGGAGTCAGCTACGAGCAGTACTTC. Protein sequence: CSVGIPGVSYEQYF.